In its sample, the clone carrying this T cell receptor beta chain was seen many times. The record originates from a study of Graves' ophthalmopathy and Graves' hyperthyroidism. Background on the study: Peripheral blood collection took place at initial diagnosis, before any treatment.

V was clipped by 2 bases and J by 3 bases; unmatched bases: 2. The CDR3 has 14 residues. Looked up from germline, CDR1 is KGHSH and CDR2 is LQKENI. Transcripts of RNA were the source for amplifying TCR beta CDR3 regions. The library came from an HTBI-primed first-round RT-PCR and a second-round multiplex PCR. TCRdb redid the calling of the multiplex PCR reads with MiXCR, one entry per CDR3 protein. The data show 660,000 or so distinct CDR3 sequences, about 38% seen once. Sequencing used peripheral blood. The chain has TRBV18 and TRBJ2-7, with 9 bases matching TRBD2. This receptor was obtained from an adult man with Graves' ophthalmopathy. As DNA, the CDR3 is TGTGCCAGCTCACCAACGACTAGCGGCTACGAGCAGTACTTC. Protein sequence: CASSPTTSGYEQYF.